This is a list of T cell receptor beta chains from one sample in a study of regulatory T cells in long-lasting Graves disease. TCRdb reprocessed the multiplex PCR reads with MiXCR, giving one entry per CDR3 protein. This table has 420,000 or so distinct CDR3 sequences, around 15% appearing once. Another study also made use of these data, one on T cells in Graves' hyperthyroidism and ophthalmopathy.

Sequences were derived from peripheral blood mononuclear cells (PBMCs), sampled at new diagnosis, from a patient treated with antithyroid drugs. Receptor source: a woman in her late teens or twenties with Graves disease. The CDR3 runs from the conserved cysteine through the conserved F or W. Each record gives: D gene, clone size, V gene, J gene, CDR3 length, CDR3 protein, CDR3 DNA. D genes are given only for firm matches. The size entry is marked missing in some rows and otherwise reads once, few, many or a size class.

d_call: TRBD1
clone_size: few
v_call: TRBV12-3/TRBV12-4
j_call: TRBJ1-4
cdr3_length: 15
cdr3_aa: CASRPDRGPREKLFF
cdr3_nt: TGTGCCAGCAGACCCGACAGGGGGCCCCGGGAAAAACTGTTTTTT

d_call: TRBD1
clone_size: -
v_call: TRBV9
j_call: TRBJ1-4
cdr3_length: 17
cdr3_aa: CASSSHRQGMGNEKLFF
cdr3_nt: TGTGCCAGCAGCTCCCATCGACAGGGGATGGGTAATGAAAAACTGTTTTTT

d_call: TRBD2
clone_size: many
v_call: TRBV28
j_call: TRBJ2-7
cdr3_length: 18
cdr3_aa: CASSPAGLAGFFSYEQYF
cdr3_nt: TGTGCCAGCAGTCCAGCGGGACTAGCGGGGTTTTTCTCCTACGAGCAGTACTTC

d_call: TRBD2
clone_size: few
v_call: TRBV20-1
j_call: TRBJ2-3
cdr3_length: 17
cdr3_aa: CSARLAGGISRTDTQYF
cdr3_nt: TGCAGTGCTAGACTAGCGGGAGGTATCTCACGGACAGATACGCAGTATTTT

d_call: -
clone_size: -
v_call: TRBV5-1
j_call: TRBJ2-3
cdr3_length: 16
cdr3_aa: CASSRLGGLSTDTQYF
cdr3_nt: TGCGCCAGCAGCCGTCTGGGGGGCCTCTCCACAGATACGCAGTATTTT

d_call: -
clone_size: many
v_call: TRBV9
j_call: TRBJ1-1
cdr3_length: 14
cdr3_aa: CASSVGGVNTEAFF
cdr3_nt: TGTGCCAGCAGCGTAGGGGGCGTAAACACTGAAGCTTTCTTT

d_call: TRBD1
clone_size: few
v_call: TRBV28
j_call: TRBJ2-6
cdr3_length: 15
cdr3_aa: CASSTGVSGANVLTF
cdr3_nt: TGTGCCAGCAGTACAGGGGTCTCTGGGGCCAACGTCCTGACTTTC

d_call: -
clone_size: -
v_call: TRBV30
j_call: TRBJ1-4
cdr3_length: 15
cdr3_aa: CAWSRDTRQDEKLFF
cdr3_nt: TGTGCCTGGAGCCGGGACACAAGACAGGATGAAAAACTGTTTTTT

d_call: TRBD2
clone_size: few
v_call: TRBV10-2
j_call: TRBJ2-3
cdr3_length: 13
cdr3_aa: CASVQRGKDTQYF
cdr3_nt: TGCGCCAGCGTGCAGCGGGGGAAAGATACGCAGTATTTT

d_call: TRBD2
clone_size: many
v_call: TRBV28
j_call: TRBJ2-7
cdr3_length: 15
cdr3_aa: CASSLMASGTYEQYF
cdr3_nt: TGTGCCAGCAGTTTGATGGCTAGCGGGACCTACGAGCAGTACTTC

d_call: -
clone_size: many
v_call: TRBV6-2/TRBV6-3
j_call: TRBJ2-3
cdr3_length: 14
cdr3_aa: CASRSLVSTDTQYF
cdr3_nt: TGTGCCAGCAGATCACTAGTTAGCACAGATACGCAGTATTTT

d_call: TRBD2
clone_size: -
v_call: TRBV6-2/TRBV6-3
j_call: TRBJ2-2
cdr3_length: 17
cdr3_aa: CASSYSVGLAGAGELFF
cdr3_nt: TGTGCCAGCAGTTACTCGGTGGGACTAGCGGGAGCCGGGGAGCTGTTTTTT

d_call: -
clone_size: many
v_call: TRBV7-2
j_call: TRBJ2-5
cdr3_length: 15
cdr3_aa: CASSLGQLLQETQYF
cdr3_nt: TGTGCCAGCAGCTTAGGGCAGCTATTACAAGAGACCCAGTACTTC

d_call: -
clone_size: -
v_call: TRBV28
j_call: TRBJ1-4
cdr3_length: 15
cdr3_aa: CASSLPGATNEKLFF
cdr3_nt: TGTGCCAGCAGTTTACCAGGGGCAACTAATGAAAAACTGTTTTTT

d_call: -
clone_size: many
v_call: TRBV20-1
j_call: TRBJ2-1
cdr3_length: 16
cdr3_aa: CSAASFGSTSYNEQFF
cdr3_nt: TGCAGTGCTGCCTCCTTTGGGTCGACCTCCTACAATGAGCAGTTCTTC

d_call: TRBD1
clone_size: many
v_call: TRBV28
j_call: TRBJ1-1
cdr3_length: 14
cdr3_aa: CASTQTGWNTEAFF
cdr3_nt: TGTGCCAGCACCCAGACAGGGTGGAACACTGAAGCTTTCTTT

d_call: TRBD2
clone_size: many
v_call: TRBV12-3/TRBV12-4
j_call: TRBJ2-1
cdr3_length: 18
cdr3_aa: CASSHYGRRTSGYNEQFF
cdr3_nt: TGTGCCAGCAGTCATTATGGAAGGAGGACTAGCGGATACAATGAGCAGTTCTTC

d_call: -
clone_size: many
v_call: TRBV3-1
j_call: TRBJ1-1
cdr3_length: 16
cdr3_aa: CASSQGRRGQRSEAFF
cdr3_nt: TGTGCCAGCAGCCAAGGTCGAAGGGGACAAAGATCTGAAGCTTTCTTT